This T cell receptor beta chain is from a study of OX40 agonist ivuxolimab in advanced cancers. Overall study context: Patients' therapy was ivuxolimab, an antibody that acts as an agonist of OX40 (CD134). In this trial design, patients received ivuxolimab intravenously at 0.01 to 10 mg/kg every 2 weeks.

Regarding the study as a whole: At 0.1 to 3.0 mg/kg and by week 6, CD4+ and CD8+ T cells in the blood had expanded clonally.

As concerns this clone: Its antigen is unknown.

Libraries were prepared by immunoSEQ multiplex PCR; TCRdb keeps only in-frame clonotypes and omits some of them. The data show 78,000 or so clones, 85% to 95% seen once. The starting material was CD4+ or CD8+ T cells sorted from blood, obtained in a trial of the OX40 agonist ivuxolimab. The receptor's source is an adult with an advanced solid tumor such as melanoma, head and neck, liver or kidney cancer.

This CDR3 reads CASSEPAGRGANEKLFF. The CDR3 nucleotides are TGTGCCAGCAGTGAACCGGCGGGGAGGGGAGCTAATGAAAAACTGTTTTTT. J is TRBJ1-4 and V is TRBV25-1; possibly TRBD1 for D (5 bases). The CDR3 contains 17 residues. The V gene lost 2 bases and the J gene lost 3 bases, with 16 bases spanning the gap. Germline CDR1 reads MGHDK; CDR2 reads SYGVNS.